The 25 T cell receptor beta chains below all came from one sample that was sequenced in a study of blood T cells in healthy people across ages. Sample-barcoded 5' priming and a J-beta primer mix drove a second PCR of about 6 to 11 cycles. TCRdb reprocessed the 5' RACE reads via MiXCR and lists one record per CDR3 protein. The top ten clones hold approximately 4% of a sample with roughly 1.5 million distinct CDR3 sequences, about 45% of them seen once. Sequenced material: blood. These receptors all stem from a woman under 30 in good health.

The chain carries TRBV5-1 and TRBJ1-2; no reliable D call. V gave up 0 bases and J gave up 4 bases, with 13 bases separating them. The CDR3 covers 15 residues. Germline assignment: CDR1 SGHRS and CDR2 YFSETQ. The CDR3 region has the DNA TGCGCCAGCAGCTTGGGCCTTACAGAGAGCTATGGCTACACCTTC. Encoded protein: CASSLGLTESYGYTF.

The CDR3 loop is CASSGRVVGTEAFF. The DNA of the CDR3 is TGTGCCAGCAGCGGAAGGGTCGTGGGCACTGAAGCTTTCTTT. The chain has TRBV7-2 and TRBJ1-1; no firm D call. The CDR3 length is 14 residues. The V and J ends lost 5 bases and 4 bases respectively, with 14 bases between them. Germline V gene sequence: CDR1 SGHTA, CDR2 FQGNSA.

DNA of the CDR3: TGTGCCACCAGCAGAGTCTGGAATGAGCAGTTCTTC. Residues: CATSRVWNEQFF. The chain couples TRBV15 to TRBJ2-1; D is unresolved. Per the germline V gene, CDR1 is LNHNV and CDR2 is YYDKDF (reference sequence). The CDR3 sequence is 12 residues long. Trimming shortened V by 1 base and J by 7 bases, and 5 bases separated the two germline ends.

The chain couples TRBV27 to TRBJ2-2; D might be TRBD2 (7 bases). CDR3 length: 17 amino acids. The germline V gene has CDR1 MNHEY and CDR2 SMNVEV (reference sequence). V was shortened by 0 bases and J by 4 bases, with 15 bases between the two germline ends. The CDR3 sequence is CASSLSGGGASTGELFF. In DNA form, the CDR3 reads TGTGCCAGCAGTTTATCAGGTGGGGGGGCCTCCACCGGGGAGCTGTTTTTT.

A note on this clonotype: The junction shows a germline mismatch at one end, possibly a read error. CDR3 amino acids: CTSTMMGSGGSYNEQFF. The CDR3 DNA follows: TGTACCAGCACCATGATGGGTAGCGGGGGATCCTACAATGAGCAGTTCTTC. This chain joins TRBV25-1 and TRBJ2-1, with TRBD2 matching 9 bases. The V gene's germline CDR1 is MGHDK and CDR2 SYGVNS. The CDR3 spans 17 residues.

This clonotype was counted between two and nine times. The chain recombines TRBV11-2 with TRBJ1-6; 7 positions agree with TRBD1. V was clipped by 5 bases and J by 9 bases; unmatched bases: 4. CDR3 length: 13 residues. In germline, CDR1 is SGHAT, CDR2 FQNNGV. For the CDR3, the DNA is TGTGCCAGCAGCCCCACAGGGGTTTCACCCCTCCACTTT. The encoded protein is CASSPTGVSPLHF.

This clonotype turned up a few times. The chain joins TRBV6-2 or TRBV6-3 to TRBJ2-4; TRBD1 matches at 7 bases. Germline CDR1 and CDR2: MNHEY and SVGEGT. This CDR3 comprises 13 residues. Germline trimming cut 2 bases from V and 13 bases from J; bases unmatched to any gene: 8. The CDR3 spells CASSYRQGKEQYF. CDR3 nucleotide sequence: TGTGCCAGCAGTTACCGACAGGGTAAGGAGCAGTACTTC.

The chain employs TRBV27 and TRBJ1-2, with a possible D match to TRBD1 (5 bases). Trimming cost V 9 bases and J 8 bases, with 19 bases left between them. The CDR3 totals 13 residues. Germline-derived CDR1 and CDR2 are MNHEY and SMNVEV (reference sequence). This CDR3 is CASARAYRSGYTF. DNA of the CDR3: TGTGCCAGTGCCCGGGCCTACAGGTCCGGCTACACCTTC.

V and J are TRBV19 and TRBJ2-7, with 7 positions matching TRBD1. The germline CDR1 and CDR2 sequences are LNHDA and SQIVND (reference sequence). Trimming removed 8 bases from V and 5 bases from J; junction bases left unmatched: 9. The CDR3 is 13 residues long. CDR3 sequence: CASRQHTGDEQYF. The CDR3 bases are TGTGCCAGTCGCCAGCACACAGGGGACGAGCAGTACTTC.

The chain carries TRBV5-1 and TRBJ1-3; 8 bases are shared with TRBD1. From germline, CDR1 is SGHRS and CDR2 YFSETQ. The CDR3 runs to 15 residues. V gave up 3 bases and J gave up 4 bases; unmatched junction bases: 6. Written as DNA, the CDR3 is TGCGCCAGCAGCTGGGTGACAGGGGCCGGAAACACCATATATTTT. Its protein is CASSWVTGAGNTIYF.

The chain couples TRBV4-1 to TRBJ1-1; a possible D gene is TRBD1 (6 bases). From germline, CDR1 is MGHRA and CDR2 YSYEKL. The CDR3 is 15 amino acids. Trimming left V 1 base short and J 3 bases short, with 12 bases between. CDR3 amino acids: CASSQGQAEDTEAFF. CDR3 DNA: TGCGCCAGCAGCCAAGGACAGGCGGAGGACACTGAAGCTTTCTTT.

The chain joins TRBV9 to TRBJ2-7; possibly TRBD1 for D (6 bases). The V end was cut by 4 bases, the J end by 6 bases, with 11 bases between. The germline CDR1 and CDR2 sequences are SGDLS and YYNGEE. This CDR3 has 12 residues. As DNA, the CDR3 is TGTGCCAGCAGCTCAGGGGCGCGCGAGCAGTACTTC. Amino acids: CASSSGAREQYF.

About this clonotype: The junction departs from the called germline gene at one end, perhaps through a read error. The genes are TRBV7-9 and TRBJ2-3; D call uncertain. This CDR3 has 12 residues. CDR1 and CDR2 from the germline V gene are SEHNR and FQNEAQ (reference sequence). CDR3 nucleotides: TGTTCCAGCAGCTTGCCAACAGATACGCAGTATTTT. Protein: CSSSLPTDTQYF.

Many counts were recorded for this clonotype. The J gene is TRBJ2-1, the V gene TRBV12-3 or TRBV12-4; D is uncertain. The CDR3 sequence is 12 residues long. V was shortened by 4 bases and J by 10 bases, with 11 bases between the two germline ends. The CDR3 sequence is CASSWTSKEQFF. DNA for the CDR3: TGTGCCAGCAGTTGGACCTCCAAGGAGCAGTTCTTC.

This clonotype was detected a few times. The rearrangement uses TRBV3-1 and TRBJ2-7; no clear D gene. The DNA end is more similar to TRBJ2-5, so the J call may be wrong. CDR1 and CDR2 from the germline V gene are LGHDT and YNNKEL (reference sequence). There are 14 residues in the CDR3. The CDR3 DNA reads as TGTGCCAGCAGCCCCCTAGGGCTGCAAGAGACCCAGTACTTC. It specifies CASSPLGLQETQYF.

The genes are TRBV12-3 or TRBV12-4 and TRBJ2-4; D call uncertain. The J call is uncertain, as TRBJ2-7 better fits the DNA end. There are 12 residues in the CDR3. The CDR3: CASSFHWDEQYF. The CDR3, as DNA: TGTGCCAGCAGTTTCCACTGGGACGAGCAGTACTTC.

The chain joins TRBV5-1 to TRBJ2-1, with D possibly being TRBD1 (6 bases). The CDR3 spans 14 residues. Germline V gene sequence: CDR1 SGHRS, CDR2 YFSETQ. V was cut by 7 bases and J by 1 base, with 12 bases left in between. The CDR3 DNA reads as TGCGCCAGCCGCTCCGGACAGTCCTACAATGAGCAGTTCTTC. It translates to CASRSGQSYNEQFF.

The gene calls are TRBV12-3 or TRBV12-4 and TRBJ2-5; possible D gene TRBD2, 7 bases. The J call may be wrong; the DNA end is better matched by TRBJ2-7. The CDR3 runs to 15 residues. The CDR3 DNA is TGTGCCAGCAGGTCGATGGGGGGGCCTTCGAGCGAGCAGTACTTC. This gives the protein CASRSMGGPSSEQYF.

This clonotype was observed a handful of times. One base away lies a much larger clone, so this may be a sequencing read error. This chain joins TRBV7-9 and TRBJ1-2; 8 bases agree with TRBD1. This CDR3 is built from 13 residues. Germline V gives CDR1 SEHNR, CDR2 FQNEAQ (reference sequence). V lost 5 bases, J lost 4 bases, and 3 bases stayed unmatched. The CDR3: CASSHDRGYGYTF. CDR3 coding DNA: TGTGCCAGCAGCCACGACAGGGGCTATGGCTACACCTTC.

In its sample, this clonotype was seen a few times. The chain joins TRBV20-1 to TRBJ2-5, with D perhaps matching TRBD2 (6 bases). The DNA end favors TRBJ2-7, so the J call may be wrong. Germline values: CDR1 DFQATT, CDR2 SNEGSKA (reference sequence). This CDR3 is 13 amino acids long. DNA for the CDR3: TGCAGTGCCCCCCCGGTGGGGGGAAACGAGCAGTACTTC. This sequence encodes CSAPPVGGNEQYF.

This clonotype has only a few counts. V usage is TRBV29-1 and J usage is TRBJ2-5; D not certain. V dropped 3 bases and J dropped 4 bases, with 15 bases sitting between them. Per the germline V gene, CDR1 is SQVTM and CDR2 is ANQGSEA. The CDR3 is made up of 14 amino acids. CDR3 DNA: TGCAGCGTTGACCCGGGCCTTACTGGAGAGACCCAGTACTTC. This translates into CSVDPGLTGETQYF.

The sample holds a few counts of this clonotype. The chain uses TRBV4-1 and TRBJ2-7; TRBD1 aligns across 7 bases. Germline CDR1 is MGHRA and CDR2 is YSYEKL. CDR3 length equals 15 residues. V lost 3 bases to trimming and J lost 5 bases; unmatched junction nucleotides: 10. CDR3 amino acids: CASSHESGQLDEQYF. CDR3 DNA sequence: TGCGCCAGCAGCCACGAATCGGGACAGTTGGACGAGCAGTACTTC.

This chain uses TRBV4-1 with TRBJ2-2; D is ambiguous. V gave up 4 bases and J gave up 2 bases, with 20 bases separating them. Germline V lookup: CDR1 MGHRA, CDR2 YSYEKL. CDR3 length: 18 amino acids. CDR3 in DNA: TGCGCCAGCAGCCTACATGATGCGTCATGGAGCAACACCGGGGAGCTGTTTTTT. It specifies CASSLHDASWSNTGELFF.

CDR3 DNA: TGTGCCACCAGCAGCGGCAGGGTTCTCGACTACACCTTC. Amino acid sequence: CATSSGRVLDYTF. The rearrangement joins TRBV15 to TRBJ1-2; a possible D gene is TRBD1 (5 bases). Germline V gene lookup returns CDR1 LNHNV and CDR2 YYDKDF (reference sequence). The CDR3 contains 13 residues. Trimming stripped 3 bases from V and 10 bases from J, with 15 bases between.

In this sample, this clonotype turned up a few times. The chain carries TRBV29-1 and TRBJ1-1; D unclear. Trimming removed 1 base from V and 4 bases from J, with 7 bases in between. The germline CDR1 and CDR2 sequences are SQVTM and ANQGSEA. This CDR3 is 12 amino acids long. DNA for the CDR3: TGCAGCGTTGAAGGGAAGGGCACTGAAGCTTTCTTT. It translates to CSVEGKGTEAFF.